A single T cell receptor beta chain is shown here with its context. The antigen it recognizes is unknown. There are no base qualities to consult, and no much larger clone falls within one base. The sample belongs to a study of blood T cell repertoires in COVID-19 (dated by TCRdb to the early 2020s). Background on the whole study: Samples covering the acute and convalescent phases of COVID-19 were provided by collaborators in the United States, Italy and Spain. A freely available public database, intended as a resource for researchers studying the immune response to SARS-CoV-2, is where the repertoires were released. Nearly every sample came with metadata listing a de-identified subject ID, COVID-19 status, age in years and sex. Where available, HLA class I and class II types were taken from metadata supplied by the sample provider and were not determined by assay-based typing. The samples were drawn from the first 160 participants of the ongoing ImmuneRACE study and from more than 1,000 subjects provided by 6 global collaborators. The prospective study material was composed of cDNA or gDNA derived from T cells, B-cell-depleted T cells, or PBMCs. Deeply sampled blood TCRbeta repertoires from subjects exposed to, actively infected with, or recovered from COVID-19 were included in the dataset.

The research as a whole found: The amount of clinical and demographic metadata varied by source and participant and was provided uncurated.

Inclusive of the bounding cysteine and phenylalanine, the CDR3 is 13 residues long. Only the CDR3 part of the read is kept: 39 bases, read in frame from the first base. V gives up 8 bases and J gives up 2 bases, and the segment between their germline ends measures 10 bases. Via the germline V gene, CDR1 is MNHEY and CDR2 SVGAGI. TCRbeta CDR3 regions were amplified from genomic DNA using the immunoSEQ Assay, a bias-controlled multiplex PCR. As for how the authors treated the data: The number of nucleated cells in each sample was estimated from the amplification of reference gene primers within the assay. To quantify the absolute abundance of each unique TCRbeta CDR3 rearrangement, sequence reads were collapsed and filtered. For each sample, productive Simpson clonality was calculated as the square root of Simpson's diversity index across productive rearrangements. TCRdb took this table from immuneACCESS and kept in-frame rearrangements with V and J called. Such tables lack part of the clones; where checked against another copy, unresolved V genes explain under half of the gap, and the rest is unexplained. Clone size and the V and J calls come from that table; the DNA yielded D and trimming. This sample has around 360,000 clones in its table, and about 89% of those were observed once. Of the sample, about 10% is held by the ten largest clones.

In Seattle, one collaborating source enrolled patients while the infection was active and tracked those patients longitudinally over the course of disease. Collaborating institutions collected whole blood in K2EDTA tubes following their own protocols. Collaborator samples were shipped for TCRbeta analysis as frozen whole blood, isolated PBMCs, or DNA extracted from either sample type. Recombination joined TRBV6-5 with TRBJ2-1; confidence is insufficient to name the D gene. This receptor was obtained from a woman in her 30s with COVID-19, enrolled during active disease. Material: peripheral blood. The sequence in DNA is TGTGCCAGCGCACTAACCGCCTACAATGAGCAGTTCTTC. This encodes CASALTAYNEQFF.